The rows below give T cell receptor beta chains drawn from one sample of a study of blood T cells in healthy people across ages. MiXCR, applied by TCRdb to the 5' RACE reads, yields one record per CDR3 protein. The sample lists approximately 1.5 million distinct CDR3 sequences; roughly 32% were seen once. Sequencing used blood. All receptors come from a woman in her 30s in good health. CDR3s include the opening cysteine and the closing phenylalanine or tryptophan. A D gene is named only where the DNA matches it firmly. Not every row has a clone size; where given, it reads once, few, many or a size class.

v_gene	j_gene	d_gene	abundance	CDR3aa	CDR3nt
TRBV7-9	TRBJ2-3	.	few	CASWSDTQYF	TGTGCCAGCTGGTCAGATACGCAGTATTTT
TRBV7-9	TRBJ1-5	TRBD1	.	CASSLGPGGGQPQHF	TGTGCCAGCAGCTTAGGGCCAGGGGGCGGTCAGCCCCAGCATTTT
TRBV9	TRBJ2-7	TRBD1	few	CASSIGTGGGYEQYF	TGTGCCAGCAGCATTGGGACAGGGGGCGGGTACGAGCAGTACTTC
TRBV28	TRBJ1-4	TRBD1	.	CASRPQGAGEKLFF	TGTGCCAGCAGACCACAGGGGGCGGGTGAAAAACTGTTTTTT
TRBV6-1	TRBJ2-3	.	few	CASEGSTDTQYF	TGTGCCAGCGAGGGAAGCACAGATACGCAGTATTTT
TRBV27	TRBJ1-4	.	.	CASSLVFHNEKLFF	TGTGCCAGCAGTTTAGTTTTCCATAATGAAAAACTGTTTTTT
TRBV5-1	TRBJ2-3	TRBD1	few	CASSSGTADTQYF	TGCGCCAGCAGCTCCGGGACAGCAGATACGCAGTATTTT
TRBV5-1	TRBJ1-1	.	few	CASQQGINTEAFF	TGCGCCAGCCAGCAAGGGATTAACACTGAAGCTTTCTTT
TRBV20-1	TRBJ2-7	TRBD2	few	CSAVVFSGVFEEQYF	TGCAGTGCTGTTGTTTTTAGCGGGGTTTTTGAGGAGCAGTACTTC
TRBV5-1	TRBJ2-7	.	many	CASSLLEEQYF	TGTGCCAGCAGCTTACTAGAGGAGCAGTACTTC
TRBV20-1	TRBJ2-2	.	.	CSARPWATQNTGELFF	TGCAGTGCTAGACCCTGGGCCACACAGAACACCGGGGAGCTGTTTTTT
TRBV25-1	TRBJ2-7	.	few	CASSDPSRYEQYF	TGTGCCAGCAGTGACCCTTCGCGTTACGAGCAGTACTTC
TRBV27	TRBJ2-5	.	.	CASSEFSGQETQYF	TGTGCCAGCAGTGAGTTTTCAGGGCAAGAGACCCAGTACTTC
TRBV7-3	TRBJ2-3	TRBD1	many	CASSYSQGAGTQYF	TGTGCCAGCAGCTACTCGCAGGGGGCTGGTACGCAGTATTTT
TRBV4-1	TRBJ1-1	TRBD1	.	CASSQPRRGQSYTEAFF	TGCGCCAGCAGCCAACCGCGTCGGGGACAGAGTTACACTGAAGCTTTCTTT
TRBV7-9	TRBJ2-7	.	.	CASSSYGGSKITYEQYF	TGTGCCAGCAGCTCTTACGGGGGAAGTAAAATTACCTACGAGCAGTACTTC
TRBV20-1	TRBJ2-3	.	many	CSAQGEGTQYF	TGCAGTGCCCAGGGGGAGGGGACGCAGTATTTT
TRBV4-1	TRBJ2-5	.	many	CASSQYRETQYF	TGCGCCAGCAGCCAGTACAGAGAGACCCAGTACTTC
TRBV11-2	TRBJ2-5	.	.	CATGEGGSETQYF	TGTGCCACGGGAGAGGGAGGTTCGGAGACCCAGTACTTC
TRBV28	TRBJ2-6	.	.	CASSLLPGSGANVLTF	TGTGCCAGCAGTTTATTGCCAGGCTCTGGGGCCAACGTCCTGACTTTC
TRBV3-1	TRBJ1-2	TRBD1	few	CASSRRQGANYGYTF	TGTGCCAGCAGCCGAAGACAGGGAGCAAACTATGGCTACACCTTC
TRBV5-1	TRBJ2-5	TRBD2	.	CASSLTSGRAMKTQYF	TGCGCCAGCAGCTTGACTAGCGGGAGGGCCATGAAGACCCAGTACTTC
TRBV27	TRBJ2-1	TRBD2	.	CASSLLAGAFQETQFF	TGTGCCAGCAGCTTACTAGCGGGAGCCTTCCAAGAGACCCAGTTCTTC
TRBV10-3	TRBJ1-1	TRBD1	.	CAISESNRGGAFF	TGTGCCATCAGTGAGTCTAACAGGGGGGGAGCTTTCTTT
TRBV11-2	TRBJ2-5	.	few	CASSSPAPASYQETQYF	TGTGCCAGCAGCTCCCCGGCCCCAGCGTCCTACCAAGAGACCCAGTACTTC
TRBV20-1	TRBJ2-3	TRBD2	.	CSAIPSGRASTDTQYF	TGCAGTGCTATACCTAGCGGGAGGGCCAGCACAGATACGCAGTATTTT
TRBV3-1	TRBJ2-7	TRBD2	.	CASSTQAGGPYEQYF	TGTGCCAGCAGCACGCAAGCGGGAGGCCCCTACGAGCAGTACTTC
TRBV12-3/TRBV12-4	TRBJ1-2	.	once	CASTTVGGFDGYTF	TGTGCCAGCACCACAGTGGGGGGCTTCGATGGCTACACCTTC
TRBV5-1	TRBJ2-3	.	.	CASSLASRNTDTQYF	TGCGCCAGCAGCTTGGCGTCTCGGAACACAGATACGCAGTATTTT
TRBV5-6	TRBJ2-5	TRBD2	.	CASSLGASGTQETQYF	TGTGCCAGCAGCTTGGGCGCTAGCGGGACACAAGAGACCCAGTACTTC
TRBV24-1	TRBJ2-1	TRBD2	few	CATSDSIPGTIFNEQFF	TGTGCCACCAGTGATTCCATTCCCGGGACTATCTTCAATGAGCAGTTCTTC
TRBV5-1	TRBJ2-5	TRBD1	.	CASSLDETGTGETQYF	TGCGCCAGCAGCTTGGATGAGACAGGGACGGGAGAGACCCAGTACTTC
TRBV3-1	TRBJ2-7	TRBD2	.	CASSQPSGGYEQYF	TGTGCCAGCAGCCAACCAAGCGGGGGCTACGAGCAGTACTTC
TRBV7-9	TRBJ1-1	.	many	CASSLASTGSEAFF	TGTGCCAGCAGCTTAGCGTCAACAGGCTCCGAAGCTTTCTTT
TRBV7-9	TRBJ1-2	.	.	CASSLVWDNPWGGYTF	TGTGCCAGCAGCTTAGTATGGGACAACCCATGGGGAGGCTACACCTTC
TRBV20-1	TRBJ2-1	TRBD2	few	CSARGSGGPYNEQFF	TGCAGTGCTAGAGGCAGCGGGGGGCCCTACAATGAGCAGTTCTTC
TRBV7-9	TRBJ1-1	.	.	CASSWLYGGYTEAFF	TGTGCCAGCAGCTGGTTGTATGGGGGGTACACTGAAGCTTTCTTT
TRBV27	TRBJ2-7	.	.	CASSRGREKGYCEQYF	TGTGCCAGCAGTCGGGGCAGGGAAAAGGGGTACTGCGAGCAGTACTTC
TRBV20-1	TRBJ1-2	.	.	CSARVPGLKYGYTF	TGCAGTGCTAGAGTTCCGGGCCTGAAATATGGCTACACCTTC
TRBV3-1	TRBJ2-7	.	few	CASSLTLDGYEQYF	TGTGCCAGCAGCCTCACCCTGGACGGCTACGAGCAGTACTTC